The sample holds a few counts of the clone carrying this T cell receptor beta chain. This sample is drawn from a study of T cells in Graves' hyperthyroidism and ophthalmopathy. Trimming removed 0 bases at V and 5 bases at J, with 20 bases between. The length of the CDR3 is 17 residues. The germline V gene encodes CDR1 SGDLS and CDR2 YYNGEE. RNA transcripts were the template for amplifying TCR beta CDR3 regions. First-round RT-PCR targeting the TCR CDR3 was performed with the HTBI primer set. One entry per CDR3 protein results from TCRdb running MiXCR on the multiplex PCR reads. The sample has about 400,000 distinct CDR3 sequences; roughly 25% are singletons.

The TCR sequence derives from a man aged 45-60 years with Graves' hyperthyroidism. Material for sequencing was blood. The V gene is TRBV9, the J gene TRBJ1-2, with D possibly matching TRBD1 (5 bases). This chain's CDR3 is CASSVDLSTDPLYGYTF. CDR3 DNA sequence: TGTGCCAGCAGCGTAGACTTGTCGACAGATCCGCTATATGGCTACACCTTC.